The rows below give T cell receptor beta chains drawn from one sample of a study of T cell clusters in autoimmune cytopenias. TCRdb reprocessed the multiplex PCR reads and keeps a single row for each CDR3 protein, giving no DNA. The sample totals under 7,500 distinct CDR3 sequences; its top ten clones hold roughly 26%. The sample taken for sequencing was peripheral blood. These receptors originate from a human donor with an autoimmune cytopenia or autoimmune hepatitis (not recorded which). CDR3s include the opening cysteine and the closing phenylalanine or tryptophan. Part of the rows lack a size; the others show once, few, many or a class for expanded clones.

TRBV6-5	TRBJ2-7	-	CASSIAGGRYEQYF
TRBV7-9	TRBJ2-1	-	CASSWTSGRAGNEQFF
TRBV29-1	TRBJ1-2	medium-sized	CSAGSGQGFGYTF
TRBV11-1	TRBJ2-5	-	CASSAQGFETQYF
TRBV29-1	TRBJ1-1	medium-sized	CSVTGFTEAFF
TRBV6-5	TRBJ1-2	medium-sized	CASSSHRVWNYGYTF
TRBV27	TRBJ2-5	medium-sized	CASRGQGAETQYF
TRBV18	TRBJ1-2	-	CASSPGDDRDRGSNYGYTF
TRBV29-1	TRBJ2-5	-	CSVVSGGPKETQYF
TRBV6-5	TRBJ1-1	-	CASSTDTSFEAFF
TRBV5-6	TRBJ1-2	-	CASSPDRAYGYTF
TRBV12-3/TRBV12-4	TRBJ1-2	medium-sized	CASSLRPARYGYTF
TRBV20-1	TRBJ1-1	-	CSASSEVRAFF
TRBV6-5	TRBJ2-1	-	CASLRVVGDEQFF
TRBV27	TRBJ1-2	-	CASSPRHNYGYTF
TRBV6-2/TRBV6-3	TRBJ2-1	medium-sized	CASSPTSGTYNEQFF
TRBV20-1	TRBJ1-6	-	CSRGQGHSPLHF
TRBV27	TRBJ2-1	-	CASSLHSASSYNEQFF
TRBV21-1	TRBJ2-3	-	CASSKDGASGDTDTQYF
TRBV20-1	TRBJ2-3	-	CSGGRADTQYF
TRBV6-5	TRBJ2-3	medium-sized	CATQGLAGTTDTQYF
TRBV19	TRBJ1-6	-	CASSAGQGQNSPLHF
TRBV14	TRBJ1-1	-	CASSQDRGGRFTEAFF
TRBV27	TRBJ2-2	-	CATTTGPNFPGELFF
TRBV6-5	TRBJ2-3	-	CASSLLLTSTDTQYF
TRBV7-2	TRBJ2-7	-	CASSLSGARSSYEQYF
TRBV20-1	TRBJ2-7	-	CSARGSGGDHYEQYF
TRBV19	TRBJ1-3	medium-sized	CASSIGDIGNTIYF
TRBV10-3	TRBJ2-3	-	CAISEGGTDTQYF
TRBV19	TRBJ1-3	-	CASSILTNSGNTIYF
TRBV19	TRBJ2-2	medium-sized	CASRKEGLVSTGELFF
TRBV19	TRBJ2-3	-	CASSIGDRATDTQYF
TRBV19	TRBJ1-2	-	CASSHGSYYGYTF
TRBV6-4	TRBJ2-3	medium-sized	CASSDSFGTQYF
TRBV5-6	TRBJ1-6	-	CASSPGTGGNNSPLHF
TRBV10-1	TRBJ1-1	-	CASSAGDYTEAFF
TRBV28	TRBJ2-5	-	CASSPKSTSGGFETQYF
TRBV15	TRBJ1-3	-	CATSPGPNSGNTIYF
TRBV6-5	TRBJ2-2	-	CASRLAGGPGELFF
TRBV19	TRBJ2-7	-	CASGAGTSYEQYF
TRBV18	TRBJ2-7	-	CASSPGGGGNSAYEQYF